These T cell receptor beta chains were read from a single sample in a study of T cells in Graves' hyperthyroidism and ophthalmopathy. TCRdb redid the calling of the multiplex PCR reads with MiXCR, one entry per CDR3 protein. The sample has some 180,000 distinct CDR3 sequences; about a sixth are singletons. Sequenced sample: blood. Receptor source: a woman in her forties or fifties with Graves' hyperthyroidism. The CDR3 runs from the conserved cysteine through the conserved F or W. A D gene is named only where the DNA matches it firmly. Size is stated for part of the rows, as once, few or many counts, or as a class when the clone is expanded.

abundance	v_gene	d_gene	j_gene	CDR3aa	CDR3nt
many	TRBV2	-	TRBJ2-5	CASSVGARETQYF	TGTGCCAGCAGTGTCGGGGCCAGAGAGACCCAGTACTTC
few	TRBV4-2	TRBD1	TRBJ2-1	CASSQGSGTGNNEQFF	TGTGCCAGCAGCCAAGGGTCCGGGACAGGAAACAATGAGCAGTTCTTC
-	TRBV6-6	TRBD2	TRBJ2-7	CASSYSITGGSEQYF	TGTGCCAGCAGTTACTCGATCACGGGAGGTTCCGAGCAGTACTTC
many	TRBV11-2	-	TRBJ2-5	CASSPSRAAGTQYF	TGTGCCAGCAGCCCATCCCGGGCGGCGGGGACCCAGTACTTC
many	TRBV2	TRBD2	TRBJ2-1	CAGQEAGGYNEQFF	TGTGCCGGCCAGGAGGCGGGAGGTTACAATGAGCAGTTCTTC
many	TRBV11-3	-	TRBJ2-3	CASSKSTRETDTQYF	TGTGCCAGCAGCAAATCGACTAGGGAGACAGATACGCAGTATTTT
many	TRBV11-2	-	TRBJ2-7	CASSLARGAYEQYF	TGTGCCAGCAGCTTGGCCAGGGGTGCCTACGAGCAGTACTTC
few	TRBV19	-	TRBJ2-7	CASSTYREAYEQYF	TGTGCCAGTAGTACCTACAGGGAAGCATACGAGCAGTACTTC
many	TRBV7-9	-	TRBJ2-1	CASKEGSYNEQFF	TGTGCCAGCAAAGAGGGCTCCTACAATGAGCAGTTCTTC
-	TRBV18	-	TRBJ2-1	CASSPETGRNEQFF	TGTGCCAGCTCACCAGAGACAGGACGCAATGAGCAGTTCTTC
few	TRBV29-1	-	TRBJ2-7	CSVRVDHSYEQYF	TGCAGCGTACGGGTCGATCACTCCTACGAGCAGTACTTC
few	TRBV5-4	-	TRBJ1-6	CASSFLSNSPLHF	TGTGCCAGCAGCTTCCTTTCCAATTCACCCCTCCACTTT
-	TRBV28	-	TRBJ1-3	CASSLSVSSGSTIYF	TGTGCCAGCAGTTTATCAGTATCCTCTGGAAGCACCATATATTTT
many	TRBV24-1	TRBD1	TRBJ2-1	CATSDTGARGYNEQFF	TGTGCCACCAGTGACACAGGGGCGAGAGGTTACAATGAGCAGTTCTTC
many	TRBV27	-	TRBJ2-1	CASSPQELSYNEQFF	TGTGCCAGCAGTCCACAGGAGCTCTCCTACAATGAGCAGTTCTTC
few	TRBV3-1	-	TRBJ1-1	CASSQVGAGNTEAFF	TGTGCCAGCAGCCAAGTCGGGGCGGGGAACACTGAAGCTTTCTTT
many	TRBV20-1	-	TRBJ1-2	CSAQITGTTNYGYTF	TGCAGTGCTCAAATTACAGGGACGACTAACTATGGCTACACCTTC
many	TRBV30	-	TRBJ2-5	CAWSVQGETQYF	TGTGCCTGGAGTGTACAGGGAGAGACCCAGTACTTC
-	TRBV20-1	-	TRBJ2-7	CSARDSSYEQYF	TGCAGTGCTAGAGACAGCTCCTACGAGCAGTACTTC
many	TRBV20-1	-	TRBJ1-1	CSADAETGGREAFF	TGCAGTGCCGACGCAGAAACGGGGGGGCGTGAAGCTTTCTTT
-	TRBV24-1	-	TRBJ2-7	CATSSGSSYEQYF	TGTGCCACCTCCTCGGGTAGCTCCTACGAGCAGTACTTC
few	TRBV7-9	TRBD1	TRBJ1-1	CASSLAQGGVTEAFF	TGTGCCAGCAGCTTGGCACAGGGGGGCGTCACTGAAGCTTTCTTT
-	TRBV27	TRBD2	TRBJ2-1	CASSSGLAGGRNEQFF	TGTGCCAGCAGTTCCGGACTAGCGGGGGGGCGCAATGAGCAGTTCTTC
few	TRBV11-3	-	TRBJ2-7	CASGDSSYEQYF	TGTGCCAGCGGGGATTCGTCCTACGAGCAGTACTTC
many	TRBV7-2	-	TRBJ1-5	CASSLKGDQPQHF	TGTGCCAGCAGCTTAAAAGGGGATCAGCCCCAGCATTTT
many	TRBV27	-	TRBJ2-3	CASNSWRRGPDTQYF	TGTGCCAGCAACTCCTGGCGGAGGGGTCCAGATACGCAGTATTTT
-	TRBV20-1	TRBD2	TRBJ2-2	CSARDLRAGGANTGELFF	TGCAGTGCTAGAGATCTCCGAGCGGGAGGGGCGAACACCGGGGAGCTGTTTTTT
many	TRBV28	TRBD1	TRBJ1-1	CASRIPRQGNTEAFF	TGTGCCAGCAGGATACCGAGACAGGGGAACACTGAAGCTTTCTTT
few	TRBV10-1	TRBD2	TRBJ2-3	CASSDERLADRTDTQYF	TGCGCCAGCAGCGATGAAAGACTAGCAGACCGCACAGATACGCAGTATTTT
many	TRBV5-1	-	TRBJ1-1	CASSLRDGSNTEAFF	TGCGCCAGCAGCTTAAGGGACGGATCGAACACTGAAGCTTTCTTT
-	TRBV20-1	TRBD1	TRBJ1-1	CSAPDRGRGNTEAFF	TGCAGTGCCCCGGACAGGGGGCGGGGGAACACTGAAGCTTTCTTC
-	TRBV19	-	TRBJ2-5	CASSHAWETQYF	TGTGCCAGTTCCCATGCCTGGGAGACCCAGTACTTC
many	TRBV24-1	-	TRBJ2-1	CATSDAIPEQFF	TGTGCCACCAGTGATGCAATACCTGAGCAGTTCTTC
-	TRBV20-1	-	TRBJ1-5	CSVAGVNQPQHF	TGCAGCGTCGCAGGGGTCAATCAGCCCCAGCATTTT
many	TRBV12-3/TRBV12-4	-	TRBJ2-5	CASSLIETQYF	TGTGCCAGCAGTTTAATAGAGACCCAGTACTTC
many	TRBV7-9	TRBD1	TRBJ2-7	CASSPSDRDSHEQYF	TGTGCCAGCAGCCCATCCGACCGGGACAGCCACGAGCAGTACTTC
few	TRBV18	-	TRBJ2-1	CASTTGSQYNEQFF	TGTGCCAGCACTACGGGATCACAATACAATGAGCAGTTCTTC
few	TRBV13	TRBD2	TRBJ2-7	CASSPAAGGRYEQYF	TGTGCCAGTAGCCCCGCGGCGGGAGGAAGGTACGAGCAGTACTTC
many	TRBV5-5	-	TRBJ1-2	CASSSGTDIGGYTF	TGTGCCAGCAGCTCCGGGACGGACATAGGCGGCTACACCTTC
-	TRBV9	-	TRBJ2-5	CASSVEMGRTQYF	TGTGCCAGCAGCGTAGAAATGGGGAGGACCCAGTACTTC
-	TRBV20-1	TRBD1	TRBJ1-2	CSARQGQGDYGYTF	TGCAGTGCTCGACAGGGGCAGGGCGACTATGGCTACACCTTC
-	TRBV6-1	-	TRBJ2-5	CASSERRPIETQYF	TGTGCCAGCAGTGAAAGACGGCCTATTGAGACCCAGTACTTC
once	TRBV20-1	TRBD1	TRBJ1-3	CSARETGTGVTGNTIYF	TGCAGTGCTAGAGAAACCGGGACAGGGGTGACTGGAAACACCATATATTTT
-	TRBV20-1	-	TRBJ1-2	CSARARRGYGYTF	TGCAGTGCTAGAGCACGCCGGGGCTATGGCTACACCTTC
many	TRBV2	-	TRBJ1-6	CASSGDGTYNSPLHF	TGTGCCAGCAGTGGAGACGGTACCTATAATTCACCCCTCCACTTT
few	TRBV7-9	TRBD2	TRBJ2-2	CASGGLAGDLGGELFF	TGTGCCAGCGGGGGACTAGCGGGAGATCTCGGCGGGGAGCTGTTTTTT
many	TRBV12-3/TRBV12-4	-	TRBJ2-1	CASSMTLSSYNEQFF	TGTGCCAGCAGTATGACTCTTAGCTCCTACAATGAGCAGTTCTTC
-	TRBV5-8	-	TRBJ2-1	CASSRGDSRYNEQFF	TGTGCCAGCAGCCGGGGGGACAGTCGATACAATGAGCAGTTCTTC
-	TRBV20-1	TRBD1	TRBJ1-6	CSARDPGTGGAYSPLHF	TGCAGTGCTAGAGATCCCGGGACAGGGGGCGCTTATTCACCCCTCCACTTT
many	TRBV10-2	-	TRBJ2-7	CASRETDLYEQYF	TGCGCCAGCCGGGAGACAGACCTCTACGAGCAGTACTTC
few	TRBV2	TRBD1	TRBJ1-4	CASSGQGLTNEKLFF	TGTGCCAGCAGCGGACAGGGACTGACTAATGAAAAACTGTTTTTT
many	TRBV7-7	TRBD1	TRBJ2-5	CASSFGGLGGRETQYF	TGTGCTAGCAGCTTTGGCGGCTTAGGGGGCCGGGAGACCCAGTACTTC
-	TRBV3-1	-	TRBJ2-3	CASSQVGASTDTQYF	TGTGCCAGCAGCCAAGTCGGAGCTAGCACAGATACGCAGTATTTT
many	TRBV4-2	TRBD2	TRBJ2-1	CASSQEASGSRIYNEQFF	TGTGCCAGCAGCCAAGAGGCTAGCGGGAGTAGGATCTACAATGAGCAGTTCTTC
few	TRBV29-1	TRBD2	TRBJ2-1	CSVSGTSVFGEQFF	TGCAGCGTTTCCGGGACTAGCGTATTTGGTGAGCAGTTCTTC
-	TRBV6-1	-	TRBJ2-2	CASSWRENTGELFF	TGTGCCAGCAGTTGGAGGGAGAACACCGGGGAGCTGTTTTTT
few	TRBV13	-	TRBJ1-4	CASSKGDGRGMGPNEKLFF	TGTGCCAGCAGCAAAGGGGACGGCCGAGGGATGGGTCCAAATGAAAAACTGTTTTTT
-	TRBV6-2/TRBV6-3	TRBD2	TRBJ2-7	CASSDVGLASHEQYF	TGTGCCAGCAGTGACGTGGGACTAGCGTCCCACGAGCAGTACTTC
many	TRBV18	TRBD1	TRBJ1-1	CASSSGTGGTMNTEAFF	TGTGCCAGCTCAAGCGGGACAGGGGGCACCATGAACACTGAAGCTTTCTTT